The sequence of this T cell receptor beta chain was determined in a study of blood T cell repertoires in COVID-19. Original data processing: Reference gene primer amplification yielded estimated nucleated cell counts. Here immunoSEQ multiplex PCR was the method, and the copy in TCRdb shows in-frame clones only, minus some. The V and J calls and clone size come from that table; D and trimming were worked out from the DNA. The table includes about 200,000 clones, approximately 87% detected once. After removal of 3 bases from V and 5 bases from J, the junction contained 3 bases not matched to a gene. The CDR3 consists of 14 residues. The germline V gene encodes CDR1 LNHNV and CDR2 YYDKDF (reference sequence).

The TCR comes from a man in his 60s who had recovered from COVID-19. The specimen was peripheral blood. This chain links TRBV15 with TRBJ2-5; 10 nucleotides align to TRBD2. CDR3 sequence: CATSSRTSGETQYF. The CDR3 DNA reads TGTGCCACCAGCAGTAGGACTAGCGGTGAGACCCAGTACTTC.